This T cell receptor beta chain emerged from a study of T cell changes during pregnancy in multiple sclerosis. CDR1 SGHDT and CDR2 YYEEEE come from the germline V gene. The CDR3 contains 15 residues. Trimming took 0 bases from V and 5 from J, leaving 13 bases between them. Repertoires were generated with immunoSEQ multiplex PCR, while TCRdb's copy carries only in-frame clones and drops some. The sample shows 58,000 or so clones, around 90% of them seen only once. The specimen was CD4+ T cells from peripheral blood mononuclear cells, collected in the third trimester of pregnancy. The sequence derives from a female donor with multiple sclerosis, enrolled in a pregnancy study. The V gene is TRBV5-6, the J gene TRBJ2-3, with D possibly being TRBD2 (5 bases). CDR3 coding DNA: TGTGCCAGCAGCTTGGCCGAGGGAACACGAGATACGCAGTATTTT. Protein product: CASSLAEGTRDTQYF.